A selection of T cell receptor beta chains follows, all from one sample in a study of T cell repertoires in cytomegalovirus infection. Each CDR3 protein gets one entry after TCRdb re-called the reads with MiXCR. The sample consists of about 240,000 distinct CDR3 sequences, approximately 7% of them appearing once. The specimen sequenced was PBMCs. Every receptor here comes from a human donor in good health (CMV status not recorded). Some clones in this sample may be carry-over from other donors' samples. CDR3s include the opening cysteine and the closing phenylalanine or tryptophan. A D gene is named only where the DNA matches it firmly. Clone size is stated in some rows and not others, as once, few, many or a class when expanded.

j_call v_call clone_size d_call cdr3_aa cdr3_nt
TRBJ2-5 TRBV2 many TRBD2 CASSEAGLVGETQYF TGTGCCAGCAGTGAAGCGGGACTAGTAGGGGAGACCCAGTACTTC
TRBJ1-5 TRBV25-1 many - CASSGGGYQPQHF TGTGCCAGCAGTGGTGGGGGCTATCAGCCCCAGCATTTT
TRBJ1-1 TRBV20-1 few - CSARIAGPNTEAFF TGCAGTGCTAGAATCGCAGGGCCGAACACTGAAGCTTTCTTT
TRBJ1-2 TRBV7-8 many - CASSLLSNRVDGYTF TGTGCCAGCAGCTTACTTTCCAACAGGGTTGATGGCTACACCTTC
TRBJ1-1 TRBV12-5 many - CASGLVRGLGGQAFF TGTGCTAGTGGTTTGGTGAGAGGTCTGGGAGGCCAAGCTTTCTTT
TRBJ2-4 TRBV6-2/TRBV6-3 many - CASSQGGGEYF TGTGCCAGCAGTCAGGGGGGGGGCGAATACTTC
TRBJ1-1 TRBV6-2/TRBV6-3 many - CASSYRTVNTEAFF TGTGCCAGCAGTTACCGGACAGTGAACACTGAAGCTTTCTTT
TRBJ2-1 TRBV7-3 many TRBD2 CASSPPGGPNNEQFF TGTGCCAGCAGCCCCCCGGGGGGACCTAACAATGAGCAGTTCTTC
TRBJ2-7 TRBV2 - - CASSERDPTQYF TGTGCCAGCAGTGAAAGGGACCCCACCCAGTACTTC
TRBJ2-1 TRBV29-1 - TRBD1 CSVDSGTGMGNEQFF TGCAGCGTAGACTCCGGGACAGGGATGGGAAATGAGCAGTTCTTC
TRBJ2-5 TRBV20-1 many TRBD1 CSARVRTGGEAQYF TGCAGTGCTAGAGTGCGGACAGGGGGCGAGGCCCAGTACTTC
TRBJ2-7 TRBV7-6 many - CASSRDRDVDEQYF TGTGCCAGCAGCCGGGACCGGGACGTCGACGAGCAGTACTTC
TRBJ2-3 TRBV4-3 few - CASSQGGGPQTNPPDTQYF TGCGCCAGCAGCCAAGGAGGGGGGCCCCAAACTAACCCCCCAGATACGCAGTATTTT
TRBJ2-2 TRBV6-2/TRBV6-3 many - CASTRTVNTGELFF TGTGCCAGCACTAGGACAGTCAACACCGGGGAGCTGTTTTTT
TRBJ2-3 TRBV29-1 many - CSVPLREFGTDTQYF TGCAGCGTCCCCTTGCGGGAATTTGGCACAGATACGCAGTATTTT
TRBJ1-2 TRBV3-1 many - CASSAEQAGYTF TGTGCCAGCAGCGCGGAACAGGCTGGCTACACCTTC
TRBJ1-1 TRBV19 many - CASRWRTGTFEVTEAFF TGTGCCAGTAGATGGAGAACAGGGACATTTGAGGTCACTGAAGCTTTCTTT
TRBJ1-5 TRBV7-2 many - CASSHRERYQPQHF TGTGCCAGCAGCCACCGGGAGAGATATCAGCCCCAGCATTTT
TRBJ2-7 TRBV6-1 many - CASSVPGLSYEQYF TGTGCCAGCAGTGTCCCGGGACTCTCCTACGAGCAGTACTTC
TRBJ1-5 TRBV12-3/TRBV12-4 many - CASSPGQKGDQPQHF TGTGCCAGCAGTCCAGGACAGAAAGGGGATCAGCCCCAGCATTTT
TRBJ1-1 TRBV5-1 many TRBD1 CASSLWDRDTEAFF TGCGCCAGCAGCTTGTGGGACAGGGACACTGAAGCTTTCTTT
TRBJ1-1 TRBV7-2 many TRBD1 CASSLGQFPTEAFF TGTGCCAGCAGCTTGGGACAGTTCCCCACTGAAGCTTTCTTT
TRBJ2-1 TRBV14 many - CASSTLGQSSYNEQFF TGTGCCAGCAGCACCCTAGGACAGAGCTCCTACAATGAGCAGTTCTTC
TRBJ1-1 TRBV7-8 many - CASSYGPADTEAFF TGTGCCAGCAGCTACGGACCGGCGGACACTGAAGCTTTCTTT
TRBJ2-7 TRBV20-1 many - CSAPDRRYEQYF TGCAGTGCACCAGACAGGCGTTACGAGCAGTACTTC
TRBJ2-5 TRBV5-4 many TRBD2 CASSSRTGGRETQYF TGTGCCAGCAGCTCAAGGACGGGGGGGCGGGAGACCCAGTACTTC
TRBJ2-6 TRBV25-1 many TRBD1 CASSERTTGAGANVLTF TGTGCCAGCAGTGAAAGGACGACAGGGGCTGGGGCCAACGTCCTGACTTTC
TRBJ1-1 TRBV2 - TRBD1 CASSEDRMTGGNTEAFF TGTGCCAGCAGTGAAGATCGCATGACAGGGGGCAACACTGAAGCTTTCTTT
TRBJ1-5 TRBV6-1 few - CASSVRGQPQHF TGTGCCAGCAGTGTAAGGGGTCAGCCCCAGCATTTT
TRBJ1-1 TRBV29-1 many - CSVPGREDDTEAFF TGCAGCGTCCCCGGGAGGGAGGATGACACTGAAGCTTTCTTT
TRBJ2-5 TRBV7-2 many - CASSYSVGIQETQYF TGTGCCAGCAGCTACTCGGTGGGAATCCAAGAGACCCAGTACTTC
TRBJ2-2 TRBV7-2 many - CASDRRTGELFF TGTGCCAGCGACAGGAGAACCGGGGAGCTGTTTTTT
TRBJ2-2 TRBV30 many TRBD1 CAWRDILDRAGELFF TGTGCCTGGAGGGACATCCTCGACAGGGCCGGGGAGCTGTTTTTT
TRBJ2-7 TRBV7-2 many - CASSWYQRVPSNEQYF TGTGCCAGCAGCTGGTACCAGCGGGTACCCTCGAACGAGCAGTACTTC
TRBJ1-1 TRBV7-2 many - CASSLRNPNTEAFF TGTGCCAGCAGCTTACGCAACCCGAACACTGAAGCTTTCTTT
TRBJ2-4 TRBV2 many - CASSPTANLAKNIQYF TGTGCCAGCAGTCCGACAGCCAACCTAGCCAAAAACATTCAGTACTTC
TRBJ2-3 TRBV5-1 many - CASSLYRRTDTQYF TGCGCCAGCAGCTTGTACAGACGCACAGATACGCAGTATTTT
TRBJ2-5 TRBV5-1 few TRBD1 CASSFTGVGWQETQYF TGCGCCAGCAGCTTTACAGGGGTGGGCTGGCAAGAGACCCAGTACTTC
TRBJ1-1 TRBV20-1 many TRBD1 CSAPGGVGSTEAFF TGCAGTGCTCCAGGGGGAGTCGGGAGCACTGAAGCTTTCTTT
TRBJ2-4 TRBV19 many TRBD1 CASSIGGTVVDIQYF TGTGCCAGTAGTATAGGGGGGACAGTGGTGGACATTCAGTACTTC
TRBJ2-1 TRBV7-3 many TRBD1 CASSFRPGQGYNEQFF TGTGCCAGCAGCTTCCGGCCGGGACAGGGCTACAATGAGCAGTTCTTC
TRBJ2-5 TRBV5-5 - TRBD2 CASSTSRLATGETQYF TGTGCCAGCAGCACAAGCAGACTAGCGACGGGAGAGACCCAGTACTTC
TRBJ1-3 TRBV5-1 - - CASSLDPGSSGNTIYF TGCGCCAGCAGCTTGGATCCCGGGAGCTCTGGAAACACCATATATTTT
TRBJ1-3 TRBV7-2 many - CASSLEAGRGNTIYF TGTGCCAGCAGCTTAGAAGCGGGGAGAGGAAACACCATATATTTT
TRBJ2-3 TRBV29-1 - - CSAERDTQYF TGCAGCGCCGAGAGGGATACGCAGTATTTT
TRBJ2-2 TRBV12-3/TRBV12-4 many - CASSLKGTGELFF TGTGCCAGCAGTTTAAAGGGGACCGGGGAGCTGTTTTTT
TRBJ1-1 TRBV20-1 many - CSARDPLKTEAFF TGCAGTGCTAGAGACCCCCTCAAAACTGAAGCTTTCTTT
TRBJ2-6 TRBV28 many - CASSSSLSGANVLTF TGTGCCAGCAGTTCCTCTCTCTCTGGGGCCAACGTCCTGACTTTC
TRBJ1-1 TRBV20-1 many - CSAKMTAGMTEAFF TGCAGTGCTAAAATGACTGCGGGGATGACTGAAGCTTTCTTT
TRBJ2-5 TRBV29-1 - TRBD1 CIVGQGGETQYF TGCATCGTTGGACAGGGAGGAGAGACCCAGTACTTC
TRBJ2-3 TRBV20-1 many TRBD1 CSAPGQGNTDTQYF TGCAGTGCTCCCGGACAGGGGAACACAGATACGCAGTATTTT
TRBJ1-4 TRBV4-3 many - CASSQEGSFNEKLFF TGCGCCAGCAGCCAGGAGGGGAGTTTTAATGAAAAACTGTTTTTT
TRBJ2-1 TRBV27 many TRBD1 CASSPTGYNEQFF TGTGCCAGCAGTCCGACAGGGTACAATGAGCAGTTCTTC
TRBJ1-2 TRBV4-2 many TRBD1 CASSFGQGLLEGSSYTF TGTGCCAGCAGCTTTGGACAGGGCCTTCTGGAGGGGTCCAGCTACACCTTC